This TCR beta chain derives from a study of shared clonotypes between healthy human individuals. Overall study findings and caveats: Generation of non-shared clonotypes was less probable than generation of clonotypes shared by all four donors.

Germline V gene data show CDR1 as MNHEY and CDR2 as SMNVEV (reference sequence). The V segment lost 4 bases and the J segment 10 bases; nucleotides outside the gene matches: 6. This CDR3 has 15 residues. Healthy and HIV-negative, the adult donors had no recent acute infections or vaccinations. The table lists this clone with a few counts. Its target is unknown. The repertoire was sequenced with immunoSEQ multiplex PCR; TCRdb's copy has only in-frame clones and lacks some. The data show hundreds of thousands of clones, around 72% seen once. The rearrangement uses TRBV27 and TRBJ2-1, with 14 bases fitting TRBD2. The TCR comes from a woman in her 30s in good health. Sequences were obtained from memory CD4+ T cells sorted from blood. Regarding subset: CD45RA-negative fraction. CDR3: CASSSRGLAGEEQFF. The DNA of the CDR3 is TGTGCCAGCAGTTCCCGGGGACTAGCGGGAGAGGAGCAGTTCTTC.